This record looks at one T cell receptor (beta chain) sequence and its context. Its antigen is not identified. V dropped 2 bases and J dropped 4 bases, with 14 bases sitting between them. The CDR3 spans 15 residues. Germline V gives CDR1 SGHDN, CDR2 FVKESK. The sample originates from a study of cytomegalovirus exposure and HLA in healthy donors. TCRdb's table, derived via immunoSEQ multiplex PCR, lists solely in-frame clones and lacks some. The sample records around 250,000 clones, 90% being singletons. Study-level points and caveats: Rarity held for most TCR sequences, but there were some public TCRs that occurred in many donors.

This sequence joins TRBV14 and TRBJ1-2; D ambiguous. The TCR comes from a woman aged 18-35 years in good health and CMV-seronegative. The source material was PBMCs. CDR3 DNA sequence: TGTGCCAGCAGCCAAAGCCAGAGAGGGCTCTATGGCTACACCTTC. Translated, it gives CASSQSQRGLYGYTF. Together with reference TRBV14 and TRBJ1-2, the CDR3 gives the full variable domain: EAGVTQFPSHSVIEKGQTVTLRCDPISGHDNLYWYRRVMGKEIKFLLHFVKESKQDESGMPNNRFLAERTGGTYSTLKVQPAELEDSGVYFCASSQSQRGLYGYTFGSGTRLTVV.